This T cell receptor beta chain was documented in a study of blood T cell repertoires in COVID-19. Across the study: The origin of the acute and convalescent COVID-19 samples was the United States, Italy and Spain. From T cells, B-cell-depleted T cells, or PBMCs came the material, which was cDNA or gDNA.

The table lists this clone with a few counts. How the authors handled the data: Quantification of nucleated cells was approximated via reference gene primer amplification. The assay was immunoSEQ multiplex PCR, and TCRdb's table has in-frame clones only and misses some. That table furnishes V, J and clone size, whereas the DNA furnished D and trimming. The sample records roughly 65,000 clones, 75% to 80% being singletons. The specimen was peripheral blood. This TCR was sampled from a human donor in a cohort sampled during active COVID-19.

CDR3 region: CASSSAGTGGRYGYTF. The CDR3 nucleotides are TGTGCCAGCAGTTCGGCCGGGACAGGGGGAAGGTATGGCTACACCTTC. The V call is TRBV27, the J call TRBJ1-2; 11 bases line up with TRBD1. The CDR3 length is 16 residues. The J segment lost 5 bases and the V segment lost 4 bases, leaving 9 bases of the junction unmatched. Germline loops: CDR1 MNHEY, CDR2 SMNVEV (reference sequence).